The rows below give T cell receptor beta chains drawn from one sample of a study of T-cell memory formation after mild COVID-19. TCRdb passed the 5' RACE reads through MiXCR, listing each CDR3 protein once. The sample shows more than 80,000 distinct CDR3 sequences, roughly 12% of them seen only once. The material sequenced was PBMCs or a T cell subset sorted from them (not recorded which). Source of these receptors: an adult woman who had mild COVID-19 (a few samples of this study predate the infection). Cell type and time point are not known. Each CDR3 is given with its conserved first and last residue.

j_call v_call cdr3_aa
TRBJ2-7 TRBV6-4 CASRSLYEQYF
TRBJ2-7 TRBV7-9 CASVKLGGGVQSYEQYF
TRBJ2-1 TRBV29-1 CSVDDAQKGAYNEQFF
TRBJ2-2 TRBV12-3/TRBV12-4 CASSLHTTGELFF
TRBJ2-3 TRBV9 CASSEDGTSTDTQYF
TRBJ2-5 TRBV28 CASSLRAGKQTQYF
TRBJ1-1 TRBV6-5 CASSYSPGTEAFF
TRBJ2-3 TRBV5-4 CASSLGGQWVLGTDTQYF
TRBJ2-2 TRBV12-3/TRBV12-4 CASPLGPGGAGELFF
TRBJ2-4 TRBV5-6 CASSLRGLNIQYF